Shown below are 22 T cell receptor beta chains from a single sample sequenced in a study of T cell changes during pregnancy in multiple sclerosis. Sequencing used immunoSEQ multiplex PCR; TCRdb keeps in-frame clones, though not all of them. In the table there are about 64,000 clones, approximately 96% of which are singletons. The sequences come from CD8+ T cells from peripheral blood mononuclear cells, collected after pregnancy. Receptors were obtained from a female donor with multiple sclerosis, enrolled in a pregnancy study.

This chain connects TRBV7-9 to TRBJ2-5; 10 nucleotides agree with TRBD2. The CDR3 has 17 amino acids. Trimming took 1 base from V and 1 from J; bases not matched to a gene: 6. Germline loops: CDR1 SEHNR, CDR2 FQNEAQ (reference sequence). Here the CDR3 reads CASSLGTSGRAQETQYF. For the CDR3, the DNA is TGTGCCAGCAGCTTAGGTACCAGCGGGAGGGCCCAAGAGACCCAGTACTTC.

V gene TRBV5-1 combines with J gene TRBJ2-5, with TRBD1 identical over 8 bases. This CDR3 region has 16 residues. Germline-derived CDR1 and CDR2 are SGHRS and YFSETQ. V lost 3 bases and J lost 5; bases outside the gene matches: 12. This CDR3 reads CASSSGQGAVGETQYF. The CDR3 nucleotides read TGCGCCAGCAGCTCCGGGCAGGGGGCTGTTGGGGAGACCCAGTACTTC.

CDR3 DNA: TGTGCCAGCCGGGACTCCCACGGCTCACCCCTCCACTTT. This sequence encodes CASRDSHGSPLHF. The chain couples TRBV25-1 to TRBJ1-6, with D possibly matching TRBD1 (5 bases). There are 13 residues in the CDR3. V lost 8 bases to trimming and J lost 10 bases, with 15 bases between them. CDR1 is MGHDK and CDR2 is SYGVNS in the germline V gene.

This clone has a single count. The chain is built from TRBV25-1 and TRBJ1-5, with D perhaps TRBD1 (5 bases). Trimming removed 8 bases from V and 0 bases from J, with 23 bases in between. The CDR3 spans 18 residues. The germline CDR1 and CDR2 sequences are MGHDK and SYGVNS. The CDR3 spells CASRSPETARNSNQPQHF. The CDR3 region has the DNA TGTGCCAGCCGCTCACCTGAGACAGCAAGAAATAGCAATCAGCCCCAGCATTTT.

The chain couples TRBV6-1 to TRBJ2-7; D is undetermined. The ends were cut back, 0 bases at V and 5 bases at J, with 5 bases in the middle. Germline CDR1 and CDR2: MNHNS and SASEGT. The CDR3 has 12 residues. The CDR3 protein is CASSEAIDEQYF. The CDR3 region has the DNA TGTGCCAGCAGTGAAGCTATTGACGAGCAGTACTTC.

This chain connects TRBV13 to TRBJ1-3, with a weak D call TRBD1 (5 bases). The CDR3 loop spans 15 amino acids. V dropped 5 bases and J dropped 8 bases, with 19 bases sitting between them. CDR1 and CDR2 from the germline V gene are PRHDT and FYEKMQ (reference sequence). CDR3 sequence (DNA): TGTGCCAGCAGCGGTCAGGGAACTCTGGAAGACACCATATATTTT. It yields the protein CASSGQGTLEDTIYF.

This chain links TRBV5-6 with TRBJ2-1; no firm D call. Germline V gene data show CDR1 as SGHDT and CDR2 as YYEEEE. Trimming stripped 0 bases from V and 9 bases from J, with 7 bases between. This CDR3 region has 12 residues. The CDR3 DNA reads as TGTGCCAGCAGCTTGGGCAGTTCTGAGCAGTTCTTC. Translated, it gives CASSLGSSEQFF.

This chain uses TRBV27 with TRBJ2-5; 12 bases line up with TRBD2. The junction had 6 bases not matched to a gene; V was cut back by 5 bases and J by 5 bases. The CDR3 runs 15 residues. The germline V gene has CDR1 MNHEY and CDR2 SMNVEV (reference sequence). The CDR3 nucleotides are TGTGCCAGCAGTCCGCTAGCGGGAGGGGACGAGACCCAGTACTTC. This codes for CASSPLAGGDETQYF.

The V call is TRBV19, the J call TRBJ1-1; 9 bases are shared with TRBD1. Germline CDR1 reads LNHDA; CDR2 reads SQIVND (reference sequence). V was pared by 7 bases and J by 2 bases, with 8 bases of the junction left unmatched. The CDR3 length is 15 residues. CDR3 region: CASMGWDRVNTEAFF. In nucleotides, the CDR3 is TGTGCCAGTATGGGTTGGGACAGGGTTAACACTGAAGCTTTCTTT.

Only one count was recorded for this clone. The chain combines TRBV25-1 with TRBJ1-2; no reliable D call. This CDR3 has 11 amino acids. Germline-derived CDR1 and CDR2 are MGHDK and SYGVNS. V shed 6 bases and J shed 8 bases, with 10 bases lying between them. DNA for the CDR3: TGTGCCAGCAGGGCGGGTTACGGCTACACCTTC. This codes for CASRAGYGYTF.

V usage is TRBV4-1 and J usage is TRBJ2-7; no clear D gene. Germline-derived CDR1 and CDR2 are MGHRA and YSYEKL. The CDR3 covers 12 residues. V lost 4 bases and J 3 bases, leaving 7 bases between the germline ends. The CDR3 here is CASSPGDYEQYF. In DNA form, the CDR3 reads TGCGCCAGCAGCCCCGGAGACTACGAGCAGTACTTC.

The J gene is TRBJ2-1, the V gene TRBV7-9, with D possibly being TRBD2 (6 bases). The germline V gene has CDR1 SEHNR and CDR2 FQNEAQ (reference sequence). The CDR3 runs to 15 residues. V gave up 1 base and J gave up 3 bases, with 10 bases separating them. The chain's CDR3 is CASSLGGGNYNEQFF. CDR3 sequence (DNA): TGTGCCAGCAGCTTAGGGGGAGGAAACTACAATGAGCAGTTCTTC.

The V call is TRBV14, the J call TRBJ2-2; TRBD1 might be the D (6 bases). Trimming stripped 4 bases from V and 5 bases from J, with 14 bases between. The CDR3 runs 15 residues. The germline CDR1 and CDR2 sequences are SGHDN and FVKESK. CDR3 nucleotide sequence: TGTGCCAGCAGCCCTCCGGGACATAGGACCGGGGAGCTGTTTTTT. Protein product: CASSPPGHRTGELFF.

A note on this clone: Other nucleotide sequences in the sample specify the same CDR3. The chain recombines TRBV27 with TRBJ2-7; the match to TRBD2 covers 7 bases. Germline V gene data show CDR1 as MNHEY and CDR2 as SMNVEV (reference sequence). The CDR3 runs 11 residues. V dropped 4 bases and J dropped 6; count of bases not matched to a gene: 0. The CDR3 region is CASSWGGEQYF. CDR3 in DNA: TGTGCCAGCAGTTGGGGGGGCGAGCAGTACTTC.

This chain uses TRBV9 with TRBJ1-4, with D maybe TRBD1 (6 bases). V was clipped by 3 bases and J by 7 bases, with 13 bases between them. The CDR3 runs 14 residues. Germline CDR1 reads SGDLS; CDR2 reads YYNGEE. The CDR3 region has the DNA TGTGCCAGCAGCGAGGGGGGGGATGGTGAAAAACTGTTTTTT. Its protein is CASSEGGDGEKLFF.

V and J are TRBV19 and TRBJ2-7; 7 nucleotides match TRBD1. This CDR3 region has 14 residues. The germline V gene encodes CDR1 LNHDA and CDR2 SQIVND (reference sequence). V shed 3 bases, J shed 5 bases, and the junction held 7 bases outside the gene matches. This chain's CDR3 is CASSILGGRDEQYF. The CDR3 DNA is TGTGCCAGTAGTATTTTAGGGGGCCGAGACGAGCAGTACTTC.

V and J are TRBV30 and TRBJ2-1, with 11 bases aligning to TRBD2. Germline V gives CDR1 GTSNPN, CDR2 SVGIG (reference sequence). V lost 5 bases, J lost 7 bases, and 10 bases stayed unmatched. This CDR3 contains 15 residues. The CDR3 nucleotides are TGTGCCTGGGACACCGGACTAGCGGGCCCGAATGAGCAGTTCTTC. This sequence encodes CAWDTGLAGPNEQFF. Full variable domain (missing parts from reference TRBV30 and TRBJ2-1): SQTIHQWPATLVQPVGSPLSLECTVEGTSNPNLYWYRQAAGRGLQLLFYSVGIGQISSEVPQNLSASRPQDRQFILSSKKLLLSDSGFYLCAWDTGLAGPNEQFFGPGTRLTVL.

The chain combines TRBV19 with TRBJ2-3, with 12 bases matching TRBD2. Germline V gene sequence: CDR1 LNHDA, CDR2 SQIVND (reference sequence). CDR3 length: 14 residues. V lost 8 bases and J lost 4; bases outside the gene matches: 4. The chain's CDR3 is CASAGLAGSDTQYF. CDR3 in DNA: TGTGCCAGTGCTGGACTAGCGGGATCAGATACGCAGTATTTT.

In this sample, this clone turned up once. V and J are TRBV10-3 and TRBJ1-2; D unresolved. CDR3 length: 14 residues. The germline V gene has CDR1 ENHRY and CDR2 SYGVKD. Trimming pared 11 bases from V and 8 bases from J, leaving 24 bases between. CDR3 residues: CAPRLRSSQRGYTF. Here the CDR3 DNA reads TGTGCCCCCCGCCTACGGTCCTCGCAGCGCGGCTACACCTTC.

This rearrangement joins TRBV2 to TRBJ1-4; D might be TRBD1 (6 bases). V lost 1 base to trimming and J lost 5 bases, with 11 bases between them. Germline CDR1 SNHLY, CDR2 FYNNEI. CDR3 size: 15 residues. The CDR3 is CASSEEGQINEKLFF. In DNA, the CDR3 is TGTGCCAGCAGTGAAGAAGGACAGATCAATGAAAAACTGTTTTTT.

The rearrangement joins TRBV9 to TRBJ2-7; 7 nucleotides align to TRBD1. J lost 7 bases, V lost 7 bases, and 17 bases had no gene match. The CDR3 sequence is 15 residues long. Germline loops: CDR1 SGDLS, CDR2 YYNGEE. The CDR3 sequence is CASGNPTGMGGEQYF. The DNA of the CDR3 is TGTGCCAGCGGAAACCCGACAGGGATGGGTGGGGAGCAGTACTTC.

This chain connects TRBV6-4 to TRBJ2-1; 10 bases align to TRBD2. Trimming at V came to 5 bases and at J to 6 bases, leaving 7 bases not matched to a gene. CDR1 and CDR2 (germline): MRHNA, SNTAGT. This CDR3 spans 15 amino acids. CDR3 loop: CASSPAGGPSNEQFF. CDR3 nucleotides: TGTGCCAGCAGTCCAGCGGGAGGGCCTTCCAATGAGCAGTTCTTC.